Listed below are T cell receptor beta chains from one sample, sequenced in a study of control samples from healthy donors and cancer patients. Sequenced by immunoSEQ multiplex PCR; TCRdb stores in-frame clones only, minus some. The profile covers 95,000 to 100,000 clones, with around nine tenths appearing a single time and approximately 8.3% taken by the ten largest. Sequencing was carried out using blood. Receptor source: a man aged 25-45 years in good health. The CDR3 runs from the conserved cysteine through the conserved F or W. A D gene is named only where the DNA matches it firmly. Clone size is given for some rows only: seen once, a few or many times, or a class if the clone is expanded.

clone_size d_call j_call v_call cdr3_nt cdr3_aa
. . TRBJ2-4 TRBV4-2 TGTGCCAGCAGCCAAGATATGGCCTCAGGCACCAAAAACATTCAGTACTTC CASSQDMASGTKNIQYF
. . TRBJ1-1 TRBV4-1 TGCGCCAGCAGCCCCTGGAAGGGCGGAGGCATGAACACTGAAGCTTTCTTT CASSPWKGGGMNTEAFF
few TRBD2 TRBJ2-5 TRBV3-1/TRBV3-2 TGTGCCAGCAGCCAAGTAGCCCTTCTAGCGGGGGGGCAAGAGACCCAGTACTTC CASSQVALLAGGQETQYF
. . TRBJ2-7 TRBV28 TGTGCCAGCAGTAACGGGAGACTCGGGTACTTC CASSNGRLGYF
. . TRBJ2-5 TRBV7-6 TGTGCCAGCAGCTTAGGTGGAGGGAAAATCCAAGAGACCCAGTACTTC CASSLGGGKIQETQYF
. . TRBJ2-5 TRBV5-1 TGCGCCAGCAGCTTGGGGGCGGGGAGAGAGACCCAGTACTTC CASSLGAGRETQYF
. . TRBJ1-6 TRBV20-1 TGCAGTGCTAGTGTCCGGGGTCGGGATTCACCCCTCCACTTT CSASVRGRDSPLHF
. . TRBJ1-1 TRBV4-1 TGCGCCAGCAGTCCGACGCAAGTGAACACTGAAGCTTTCTTT CASSPTQVNTEAFF
. TRBD1 TRBJ2-7 TRBV10-1 TGCGCCAGCAGTGAGGCGACAGGGGGCGAGCAGTACTTC CASSEATGGEQYF
. . TRBJ1-2 TRBV30 TGTGCCTGGACTAAGAACAGGGTTGGCTATGGCTACACCTTC CAWTKNRVGYGYTF
. TRBD2 TRBJ2-3 TRBV4-2 TGTGCCAGCAGCCAGGAACTAGCGGGAGGGTCCACAGATACGCAGTATTTT CASSQELAGGSTDTQYF